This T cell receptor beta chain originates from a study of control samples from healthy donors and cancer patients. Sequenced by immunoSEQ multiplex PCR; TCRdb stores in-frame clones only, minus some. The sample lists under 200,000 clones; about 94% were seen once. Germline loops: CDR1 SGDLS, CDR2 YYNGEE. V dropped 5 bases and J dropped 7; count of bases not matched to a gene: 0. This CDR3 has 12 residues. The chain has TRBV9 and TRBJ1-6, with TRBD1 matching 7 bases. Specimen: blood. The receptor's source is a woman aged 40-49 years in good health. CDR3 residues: CASRTGNSPLHF. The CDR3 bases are TGTGCCAGCAGGACAGGGAATTCACCCCTCCACTTT.